The 15 T cell receptor beta chains given below trace back to one sample, sequenced in a study of T cells in Graves' hyperthyroidism and ophthalmopathy. RNA transcripts served as the template for amplifying TCR beta CDR3 regions. A first-round RT-PCR of the TCR CDR3 used the HTBI primer set. TCRdb analysed the multiplex PCR reads with MiXCR anew, one entry per CDR3 protein. The profile shows over 700,000 distinct CDR3 sequences, around a third of them singletons. Sequenced input: blood. The receptors come from a woman aged 35 to 49 with Graves' hyperthyroidism.

J is TRBJ1-2 and V is TRBV5-1; TRBD1 might be the D (5 bases). The V end was cut by 4 bases, the J end by 4 bases, with 17 bases between. The CDR3 sequence is 15 residues long. The germline V gene encodes CDR1 SGHRS and CDR2 YFSETQ. CDR3 bases: TGCGCCAGCAGCCTCTCCGCGGGGCAGGGCTATGGCTACACCTTC. Encoded protein: CASSLSAGQGYGYTF.

This clonotype came up a few times. CDR3 coding DNA: TGTGCCAGCAGTTTATACGGCGGTCGCCGTGAGACCCAGTACTTC. Protein product: CASSLYGGRRETQYF. The chain links TRBV27 to TRBJ2-5; D not certain. V lost 1 base and J 5 bases, leaving 14 bases between the germline ends. CDR3 length equals 15 residues. The germline CDR1 and CDR2 sequences are MNHEY and SMNVEV (reference sequence).

Many counts were recorded for this clonotype. This rearrangement joins TRBV7-3 to TRBJ2-7; a weak D match, TRBD1 (7 bases). This CDR3 has 13 residues. V was clipped by 1 base and J by 5 bases, with 9 bases between them. CDR1 is SGHTA and CDR2 is FQGTGA in the germline V gene. CDR3 protein: CASSLIRGDEQYF. CDR3 sequence (DNA): TGTGCCAGCAGCTTAATCAGGGGGGACGAGCAGTACTTC.

Of note for this clonotype: This sequence may be a read error, since a much larger clone differs from it by one base. The chain combines TRBV10-3 with TRBJ2-5; tentatively, D is TRBD2 (6 bases). Germline V lookup: CDR1 ENHRY, CDR2 SYGVKD. Deletions cut 3 bases from V and 4 bases from J, with 15 bases between. The CDR3 loop spans 15 amino acids. This chain's CDR3 is CAISDAGFSRETQYF. The CDR3 nucleotides read TGTGCCATCAGTGACGCGGGATTCTCACGAGAGACCCAGTACTTC.

V usage is TRBV7-6 and J usage is TRBJ2-2; no definite D call. V was trimmed by 0 bases and J by 9 bases, leaving 14 bases between them. This CDR3 has 15 residues. Germline V lookup: CDR1 SGHVS, CDR2 FNYEAQ. The CDR3 sequence is CASSLAVAEGWELFF. As DNA, the CDR3 is TGTGCCAGCAGCTTAGCAGTGGCAGAAGGATGGGAGCTGTTTTTT.

This clonotype was detected only a few times. This chain links TRBV7-2 with TRBJ2-7; tentatively, D is TRBD2 (6 bases). Trimming took off 5 bases at V and 0 bases at J, with 17 bases between the two ends. The germline V gene encodes CDR1 SGHTA and CDR2 FQGNSA. This CDR3 contains 16 residues. The CDR3 DNA follows: TGTGCCAGCAGCCAAGAATCCGGGACTCCCTCCTACGAGCAGTACTTC. It encodes CASSQESGTPSYEQYF. The complete variable domain, with remaining parts taken from reference TRBV7-2 and TRBJ2-7, reads GAGVSQSPSNKVTEKGKDVELRCDPISGHTALYWYRQSLGQGLEFLIYFQGNSAPDKSGLPSDRFSAERTGGSVSTLTIQRTQQEDSAVYLCASSQESGTPSYEQYFGPGTRLTVT.

The V and J genes are TRBV6-5 and TRBJ1-1; D might be TRBD1 (5 bases). The CDR3 is 15 residues long. Germline-derived CDR1 and CDR2 are MNHEY and SVGAGI. Trimming removed 0 bases from V and 4 bases from J, with 12 bases in between. In DNA form, the CDR3 reads TGTGCCAGCAGTTACTCGCGGACAATCTGCACTGAAGCTTTCTTT. It is translated as CASSYSRTICTEAFF.

This clonotype has a handful of counts. The chain uses TRBV6-5 and TRBJ1-1, with 7 bases aligning to TRBD1. Losses at the gene ends were 0 bases for V and 5 bases for J; bases not matched to a gene: 6. The CDR3 runs 15 residues. Per germline, CDR1 MNHEY and CDR2 SVGAGI. CDR3 loop: CASSYSRQGGTEAFF. The DNA for the CDR3 is TGTGCCAGCAGTTACTCGAGGCAGGGGGGGACTGAAGCTTTCTTT.

V usage is TRBV28 and J usage is TRBJ1-2, with D tentatively TRBD1 (5 bases). Germline CDR1 is MDHEN and CDR2 is SYDVKM. The V and J ends lost 4 bases and 7 bases respectively, with 13 bases between them. The CDR3 sequence is 13 residues long. This CDR3 is CASSSAQVLGYTF. CDR3 in DNA: TGTGCCAGCAGTTCGGCACAGGTTCTTGGCTACACCTTC.

This rearrangement joins TRBV12-3 or TRBV12-4 to TRBJ1-3; perhaps TRBD1 as D (5 bases). The CDR3 is made up of 14 amino acids. The ends were cut back, 5 bases at V and 0 bases at J, with 8 bases in the middle. The DNA for the CDR3 is TGTGCCAGCAGTCGGACACACTCTGGAAACACCATATATTTT. Its protein is CASSRTHSGNTIYF.

This clonotype was detected a few times. The genes are TRBV7-9 and TRBJ1-4; the D gene is possibly TRBD1 (6 bases). With 11 bases removed from V and 3 bases from J, the gap between germline ends came to 19 bases. Germline V gene data show CDR1 as SEHNR and CDR2 as FQNEAQ (reference sequence). The CDR3 runs to 15 residues. CDR3 DNA: TGTGCCTGGGAGGGGGACTTAGGAGCTAATGAAAAACTGTTTTTT. Translation: CAWEGDLGANEKLFF.

This clonotype has only one observation. An end of the junction does not agree with germline; a read error may underlie this. The chain's CDR3 is CSVEDRASGNERFF. The DNA of the CDR3 is TGCAGCGTTGAAGATAGGGCTAGCGGCAATGAGCGGTTCTTC. The chain couples TRBV29-1 to TRBJ2-7, with 7 bases fitting TRBD2. The V gene's germline CDR1 is SQVTM and CDR2 ANQGSEA. This CDR3 is built from 14 residues.

The chain carries TRBV7-8 and TRBJ2-7; D not resolved. The CDR3 loop spans 16 amino acids. Trimming left V 5 bases short and J 7 bases short, with 24 bases between. The germline CDR1 and CDR2 sequences are SGHVS and FQNEAQ. The CDR3 nucleotides are TGTGCCAGCAGCCCGCGCCGGGTGGGGTCCTACAATGAGCAGTACTTC. This translates into CASSPRRVGSYNEQYF.

The chain recombines TRBV7-2 with TRBJ1-2; TRBD1 is a possible D gene (6 bases). Trimming shortened V by 5 bases and J by 8 bases, and 18 bases separated the two germline ends. Germline V gene sequence: CDR1 SGHTA, CDR2 FQGNSA. This CDR3 spans 14 amino acids. The CDR3: CASSQVGLGAGYTF. In DNA form, the CDR3 reads TGTGCCAGCAGCCAAGTAGGGTTGGGGGCGGGCTACACCTTC.

The V and J genes are TRBV7-2 and TRBJ1-5; D unresolved. The CDR3 covers 14 residues. Trimming left V 1 base short and J 4 bases short, with 8 bases between. Germline CDR1 reads SGHTA; CDR2 reads FQGNSA. CDR3 in DNA: TGTGCCAGCAGCTTAGGGATAGATAATCAGCCCCAGCATTTT. It yields the protein CASSLGIDNQPQHF. Combining the CDR3 with reference TRBV7-2 and TRBJ1-5 gives the whole variable domain GAGVSQSPSNKVTEKGKDVELRCDPISGHTALYWYRQSLGQGLEFLIYFQGNSAPDKSGLPSDRFSAERTGGSVSTLTIQRTQQEDSAVYLCASSLGIDNQPQHFGDGTRLSIL.